Following are 21 T cell receptor beta chains from one sample sequenced in a study of cytomegalovirus exposure and HLA in healthy donors. Vbeta (60) and Jbeta (13) primers were used in the PCR. Some clones are missing from TCRdb's copy, which holds only in-frame ones; the method was immunoSEQ multiplex PCR. The table includes about 120,000 clones, 81% detected once. Sequencing was performed on PBMCs. These receptors all stem from a woman aged 25 to 45 in good health and CMV-seronegative.

The rearrangement uses TRBV4-3 and TRBJ1-2; D not resolved. Trimming pared 0 bases from V and 1 base from J, leaving 15 bases between. CDR3 length equals 17 residues. CDR1 is LGHNA and CDR2 is YSLEER in the germline V gene. The DNA of the CDR3 is TGCGCCAGCAGCCAAGAAAGTGAGACATACCTTAACTATGGCTACACCTTC. Amino acid sequence: CASSQESETYLNYGYTF.

The chain uses TRBV7-2 and TRBJ2-3, with TRBD2 identical over 10 bases. The CDR3 runs 17 residues. V lost 4 bases and J lost 6; bases outside the gene matches: 13. CDR1 SGHTA and CDR2 FQGNSA come from the germline V gene. The chain's CDR3 is CASSSRAIAGGPDTQYF. In DNA, the CDR3 is TGTGCCAGCAGCTCTAGGGCCATAGCGGGGGGACCGGATACGCAGTATTTT.

This clone has a handful of counts. The J gene is TRBJ1-1, the V gene TRBV6-1; TRBD1 agrees at 7 bases. Per germline, CDR1 MNHNS and CDR2 SASEGT. This CDR3 contains 13 residues. V trimming: 5 bases; J trimming: 4 bases; junction bases outside the gene matches: 4. In DNA form, the CDR3 reads TGTGCCAGCAGTAGGGACAGACTCACTGAAGCTTTCTTT. It codes for CASSRDRLTEAFF.

About this clone itself: In this CDR3 the conserved last residue, phenylalanine or tryptophan, is missing, so a read error is likely. This chain connects TRBV2 to TRBJ2-7, with TRBD2 matching over 11 bases. CDR1 SNHLY and CDR2 FYNNEI come from the germline V gene. The CDR3 totals 16 residues. Trimming took 4 bases from V and 1 from J; bases not matched to a gene: 6. The chain's CDR3 is CASSASSGRYSYEQYL. CDR3 nucleotides: TGTGCCAGCAGTGCCTCTAGCGGGAGGTATTCCTACGAGCAGTACCTC.

The rearrangement links TRBV28 to TRBJ2-1, with D tentatively TRBD2 (6 bases). V was pared by 5 bases and J by 6 bases, with 11 bases between. The germline V gene has CDR1 MDHEN and CDR2 SYDVKM. The CDR3 runs to 13 residues. The CDR3 DNA follows: TGTGCCAGCAGTCAACCCGGGAGCAATGAGCAGTTCTTC. This encodes CASSQPGSNEQFF.

The chain combines TRBV18 with TRBJ2-5, with D perhaps TRBD1 (6 bases). The germline V gene has CDR1 KGHSH and CDR2 LQKENI. V dropped 3 bases and J dropped 5 bases, with 13 bases sitting between them. The CDR3 is 14 amino acids. The CDR3 protein is CASSPGHVGETQYF. The CDR3 DNA reads TGTGCCAGCTCACCGGGACACGTCGGCGAGACCCAGTACTTC.

This rearrangement joins TRBV5-1 to TRBJ2-1; 7 bases align to TRBD1. Looked up from germline, CDR1 is SGHRS and CDR2 is YFSETQ. This CDR3 contains 14 residues. The trim removed 4 bases at V and 5 bases at J, leaving 6 bases unmatched. DNA for the CDR3: TGCGCCAGCAGCCTGGGACAGTTGAACAATGAGCAGTTCTTC. Protein product: CASSLGQLNNEQFF.

This clone appeared a single time. The chain uses TRBV28 and TRBJ2-7; 10 bases match TRBD1. V shed 3 bases, J shed 7 bases, and the junction held 9 bases outside the gene matches. CDR3 size: 15 residues. The germline CDR1 and CDR2 sequences are MDHEN and SYDVKM. This CDR3 is CASSFLLTGGAEQYF. For the CDR3, the DNA is TGTGCCAGCAGTTTCCTCCTGACAGGGGGCGCGGAGCAGTACTTC.

This chain joins TRBV10-1 and TRBJ2-1; the match to TRBD2 covers 9 bases. The V gene's germline CDR1 is WNHNN and CDR2 SYGVQD (reference sequence). The V and J ends lost 1 base and 4 bases, in that order; junction bases with no gene match: 5. The CDR3 loop spans 16 amino acids. The CDR3 DNA sequence: TGCGCCAGCAGTGAGTTTCCAGCGGGAGGTTACAATGAGCAGTTCTTC. As protein: CASSEFPAGGYNEQFF.

Written as DNA, the CDR3 is TGTGCCAGCAGCTTGAGCGGGGGGTTGGGGAATGAGCAGTTCTTC. Translated, it gives CASSLSGGLGNEQFF. The chain is built from TRBV7-7 and TRBJ2-1; 9 nucleotides match TRBD2. V shed 3 bases, J shed 7 bases, and the junction held 7 bases outside the gene matches. CDR1 is SSHAT, CDR2 FNYEAQ, per germline (reference sequence). This CDR3 region has 15 residues.

The V gene is TRBV10-3, the J gene TRBJ2-3; 11 bases agree with TRBD2. The CDR3 length is 16 residues. CDR1 and CDR2 (germline): ENHRY, SYGVKD. V lost 2 bases and J lost 5; bases outside the gene matches: 6. The CDR3 region has the DNA TGTGCCATCAGTGAGCAACTAGCGGGAGTAGGAGATACGCAGTATTTT. Translating gives CAISEQLAGVGDTQYF.

The chain uses TRBV29-1 and TRBJ2-1; a weak D match, TRBD2 (6 bases). The germline V gene has CDR1 SQVTM and CDR2 ANQGSEA. This CDR3 comprises 12 residues. V lost 5 bases and J lost 4, with 9 bases in between. DNA of the CDR3: TGCAGCGTTCGGAGGGCTTACAATGAGCAGTTCTTC. This codes for CSVRRAYNEQFF.

The genes are TRBV2 and TRBJ1-3, with D possibly being TRBD1 (6 bases). CDR1 and CDR2 (germline): SNHLY, FYNNEI. This CDR3 contains 16 residues. V was clipped by 0 bases and J by 0 bases, with 9 bases between them. The CDR3 is CASSEARGASGNTIYF. The CDR3 DNA sequence: TGTGCCAGCAGTGAAGCGCGGGGGGCCTCTGGAAACACCATATATTTT.

In DNA, the CDR3 is TGTGCCAGCAGTCCTAGAACGGGACTAGCGGGAAGGGAGACCCAGTACTTC. It specifies CASSPRTGLAGRETQYF. The V call is TRBV27, the J call TRBJ2-5, with TRBD2 matching 13 bases. The CDR3 runs to 17 residues. V dropped 5 bases and J dropped 5; count of bases not matched to a gene: 11. Germline V CDR1 and CDR2: MNHEY, SMNVEV (reference sequence).

This clone was observed a single time. The chain recombines TRBV19 with TRBJ2-7; 8 bases line up with TRBD1. V was pared by 7 bases and J by 0 bases, with 17 bases of the junction left unmatched. The CDR3 totals 18 residues. Germline loops: CDR1 LNHDA, CDR2 SQIVND (reference sequence). The DNA for the CDR3 is TGTGCCAGTACCTCAAACGGCAAGACAGGGGCGTACTCCTACGAGCAGTACTTC. This encodes CASTSNGKTGAYSYEQYF.

The genes are TRBV5-1 and TRBJ2-7, with D perhaps TRBD1 (7 bases). CDR3 length: 15 residues. Germline V gene data show CDR1 as SGHRS and CDR2 as YFSETQ. V was shortened by 4 bases and J by 6 bases, with 20 bases between the two germline ends. CDR3 residues: CASSLGGTGAAEQYF. The CDR3 DNA sequence: TGCGCCAGCAGCCTCGGGGGAACAGGGGCTGCCGAGCAGTACTTC.

The genes are TRBV30 and TRBJ1-6; D perhaps matches TRBD1 (5 bases). V lost 3 bases, J lost 8 bases, and 14 bases lay in between. The CDR3 covers 14 residues. Germline CDR1 GTSNPN, CDR2 SVGIG (reference sequence). The CDR3 reads CAWSQGGWDSPLHF. For the CDR3, the DNA is TGTGCCTGGAGCCAGGGCGGTTGGGATTCACCCCTCCACTTT.

The gene calls are TRBV4-3 and TRBJ2-1, with D possibly being TRBD1 (6 bases). Germline loops: CDR1 LGHNA, CDR2 YSLEER. This CDR3 region has 17 residues. Trimming stripped 2 bases from V and 0 bases from J, with 14 bases between. The CDR3 DNA follows: TGCGCCAGCAGCCAAATGGTTGACAGGAGCTCCTACAATGAGCAGTTCTTC. Translating it yields CASSQMVDRSSYNEQFF.

The chain employs TRBV9 and TRBJ2-7; maybe TRBD1 (5 bases). This CDR3 region has 12 residues. CDR1 is SGDLS and CDR2 is YYNGEE in the germline V gene. Trimming pared 3 bases from V and 3 bases from J, leaving 7 bases between. The CDR3 region has the DNA TGTGCCAGCAGCGCTACAGGCTACGAGCAGTACTTC. It is translated as CASSATGYEQYF.

Written as DNA, the CDR3 is TGTGCCACCAGCAGAGATTCAGCTGGGGACAGGGTCTCCTACGAGCAGTACTTC. Translating gives CATSRDSAGDRVSYEQYF. The chain joins TRBV15 to TRBJ2-7; TRBD1 aligns across 9 bases. This CDR3 spans 18 amino acids. Germline V gene sequence: CDR1 LNHNV, CDR2 YYDKDF (reference sequence). V dropped 0 bases and J dropped 0; count of bases not matched to a gene: 9.

The gene calls are TRBV27 and TRBJ1-5, with TRBD1 identical over 9 bases. There are 14 residues in the CDR3. Germline V gene lookup returns CDR1 MNHEY and CDR2 SMNVEV (reference sequence). V gave up 5 bases and J gave up 4 bases; unmatched junction bases: 3. This CDR3 is CASSPGQGNQPQHF. The CDR3 nucleotides are TGTGCCAGCAGTCCGGGACAGGGAAATCAGCCCCAGCATTTT.